Listed below are T cell receptor beta chains from one sample, sequenced in a study of blood T cell repertoires in COVID-19. Sequenced by immunoSEQ multiplex PCR; TCRdb stores in-frame clones only, minus some. The profile shows about 270,000 clones, about 87% of them singletons. The source material was PBMCs or T cells enriched from blood (not recorded which). The receptors stem from a woman aged 45-60 years who had recovered from COVID-19. Each CDR3 is given with its conserved first and last residue. The D gene is left open where the match is weak. Rows may omit the clone size; those that give it use once, few, many or a size class.

cdr3_nt cdr3_aa j_call clone_size v_call d_call
TGTGCCAGTAGTATAGACGGGACACCTGTTATAGGCTATGGCTACACCTTC CASSIDGTPVIGYGYTF TRBJ1-2 . TRBV19 .
TGTGCCTGGAGACTACCGGGACAGGGGTCCTACGAGCAGTACTTC CAWRLPGQGSYEQYF TRBJ2-7 . TRBV30 TRBD1
TGTGCCAGCACCCTATCGGACAGGGCAACGAACACCATATATTTT CASTLSDRATNTIYF TRBJ1-3 . TRBV5-8 TRBD1
TGTGCCAGCAGTTTATCCGGGACAGGGAAGGAAAAACTGTTTTTT CASSLSGTGKEKLFF TRBJ1-4 . TRBV28 TRBD1
TGTGCCAGCACCCGGGACAGGGTGGGCTACACCTTC CASTRDRVGYTF TRBJ1-2 once TRBV12-3/TRBV12-4 TRBD1
TGTGCCAGCAGCCCCCTGAGACGGGACACCTATCCGAGGAGACGTAAAGGCAGCTCCTACGAGCAGTACTTC CASSPLRRDTYPRRRKGSSYEQYF TRBJ2-7 . TRBV7-8 .
TGTGCCAGCAGTTCTCCGACAGGGGCGGTGGCTGAAGCTTTCTTT CASSSPTGAVAEAFF TRBJ1-1 . TRBV27 TRBD1
TGTGCCAGCAGCTTTCAGGGGGTGAATTCACCCCTCCACTTT CASSFQGVNSPLHF TRBJ1-6 few TRBV7-3 TRBD1
TGTGCCAGTAGTATGATTAGCGGAGGTTCCTACAATGAGCAGTTCTTC CASSMISGGSYNEQFF TRBJ2-1 . TRBV19 .
TGTGCCAGCAGCCTCCAACCCCCTCATCTAGCGAGTGCCTACAATGAGCAGTTCTTC CASSLQPPHLASAYNEQFF TRBJ2-1 . TRBV7-2 .
TGCGCCAGCAGCCACTTGATCGGACAGGAGGGAAACACCATATATTTT CASSHLIGQEGNTIYF TRBJ1-3 . TRBV4-3 TRBD1
TGTGCCAGCCTTCTAGACCGGACCGGGACAGGGGGCGGCTACACCTTC CASLLDRTGTGGGYTF TRBJ1-2 . TRBV28 TRBD1
TGCGCCAGCAGCTTGGTCGGGGGGATTACAGATACGCAGTATTTT CASSLVGGITDTQYF TRBJ2-3 . TRBV5-1 TRBD2
TGTGCCAGCAGCGACTTTTTTGGGACCCAGTACTTC CASSDFFGTQYF TRBJ2-5 . TRBV7-2 .
TGTGCCAGCAGCTTAGCCCTTATACAGAGTCAAGAGACCCAGTACTTC CASSLALIQSQETQYF TRBJ2-5 . TRBV7-2 .
TGTGCCAGCAGCTTCCGGGACAGGGGTCTTGAGCAGTACTTC CASSFRDRGLEQYF TRBJ2-7 . TRBV5-4 TRBD1
TGCGCCAGCAGCCAAGATTTCAGGGTAGCCAAAAACATTCAGTACTTC CASSQDFRVAKNIQYF TRBJ2-4 . TRBV4-3 .
TGTGCCAGCAGTCCCCGAAGCGGGAACTCCTACAATGAGCAGTTCTTC CASSPRSGNSYNEQFF TRBJ2-1 . TRBV11-3 TRBD2
TGTGCCAGCAGCTTAGCTAGCGGGAGGGCCCCCAATGAGCAGTTCTTC CASSLASGRAPNEQFF TRBJ2-1 . TRBV7-2 TRBD2
TGTGCCACCAGCAGAGTGGGGGCTCCAGATACGCAGTATTTT CATSRVGAPDTQYF TRBJ2-3 once TRBV15 .
TGTGCCAGTAGTCCGACTAGCGGGAGGGCCAAAAACATTCAGTACTTC CASSPTSGRAKNIQYF TRBJ2-4 once TRBV19 TRBD2
TGTGCCAGCAGTTACCAGGGCCAGAGATACTACGAGCAGTACTTC CASSYQGQRYYEQYF TRBJ2-7 once TRBV6-2/TRBV6-3 .
TGTGCCAGCTCACCCCCCAACTCTGGAAACACCATATATTTT CASSPPNSGNTIYF TRBJ1-3 . TRBV18 .
TGTGCCAGTATGACGACAGCGAACACTGAAGCTTTCTTT CASMTTANTEAFF TRBJ1-1 . TRBV19 .
TGTGCCAGCAGCGGCACTCGGGGCTACACCTTC CASSGTRGYTF TRBJ1-2 . TRBV9 .
TGTGCCACCCAGGAGACTAGCGGGAAAGGAAATGAGCAGTTCTTC CATQETSGKGNEQFF TRBJ2-1 . TRBV19 TRBD2
TGTGCCAGCAGCGCTACTTTACTAGCGAGGGCGAACACCGGGGAGCTGTTTTTT CASSATLLARANTGELFF TRBJ2-2 . TRBV7-8 TRBD2
TGTGCCAGCAGCTTATCAGGGGGCTCGGGGGAGCTGTTTTTT CASSLSGGSGELFF TRBJ2-2 . TRBV11-2 TRBD1
TGTGCCACCAGCAGAGGGGAGGCTAGCGGGAAAGAGACCCAGTACTTC CATSRGEASGKETQYF TRBJ2-5 . TRBV15 TRBD2
TGTGCCAGCAGGGTGGACAGGAGAAACACAGATACGCAGTATTTT CASRVDRRNTDTQYF TRBJ2-3 . TRBV27 TRBD1
TGTGCCACCAGCAGAGGTCAGGCGCTTGGGTTAGATACGCAGTATTTT CATSRGQALGLDTQYF TRBJ2-3 . TRBV15 .
TGTGCCAGCAGCCCTCATACAGGGACAACTTCACCCCTCCACTTT CASSPHTGTTSPLHF TRBJ1-6 . TRBV28 .
TGTGCCAGCAGTGAAAGGGGAGGGACCGCCTACGAGCAGTACTTC CASSERGGTAYEQYF TRBJ2-7 . TRBV6-1 TRBD2
TGTGCCAGCAGCGGGGGACTTACGCACACTGAAGCTTTCTTT CASSGGLTHTEAFF TRBJ1-1 . TRBV28 .
TGTGCCAGCAGCGCGACAGGGGAGCGGGACTACACCTTC CASSATGERDYTF TRBJ1-2 . TRBV9 TRBD1
TGTGCCAGCAGCCTGGACACCCGTGAAGCTTTCTTT CASSLDTREAFF TRBJ1-1 once TRBV7-2 .
TGTGCCAGCAGCCCGGACTCAGCGGCAGGCGAGCAGTACTTC CASSPDSAAGEQYF TRBJ2-7 . TRBV7-2 .
TGTGCCAGCAGGCCGGGACAGGGGTGGACTGAAGCTTTCTTT CASRPGQGWTEAFF TRBJ1-1 . TRBV28 TRBD1
TGTGCCAGCGGTGTGGCCAATCAGCCCCAGCATTTT CASGVANQPQHF TRBJ1-5 . TRBV6-6 .
TGTGCCAGCTTACCGCGGGAGAGCTCTGGAAACACCATATATTTT CASLPRESSGNTIYF TRBJ1-3 . TRBV6-6 .
TGTGCCAGCTCACCAGATTCAGTAGAGACCCAGTACTTC CASSPDSVETQYF TRBJ2-5 . TRBV18 .
TGTGCCAGCAGCTTAAGGGGGGGCATGGATACGCAGTATTTT CASSLRGGMDTQYF TRBJ2-3 few TRBV7-3 .
TGCGCCAGCAGCTTGGGAGGGAACACTGAAGCTTTCTTT CASSLGGNTEAFF TRBJ1-1 . TRBV5-1 .
TGCAGCGCCAGAATCTACGAGCAGTACTTC CSARIYEQYF TRBJ2-7 . TRBV29-1 .
TGTGCCAGCAGCTCGGACAGGGGGGGACTCTATGGCTACACCTTC CASSSDRGGLYGYTF TRBJ1-2 once TRBV7-2 TRBD1
TGTGCCAGCAGTTTTGGACTAGCCTACGAGCAGTACTTC CASSFGLAYEQYF TRBJ2-7 once TRBV28 TRBD2
TGTGCCAGCAGCTTCACTAACAATGAGCAGTTCTTC CASSFTNNEQFF TRBJ2-1 . TRBV11-3 .
TGCAGCGTTGTCCCGGGACAGGGGGCAAAAGAGCAGTACTTC CSVVPGQGAKEQYF TRBJ2-7 . TRBV29-1 TRBD1
TGTGCCAGCAGCGTAGAACAACGAGAGCTGTTTTTT CASSVEQRELFF TRBJ2-2 . TRBV9 .
TGCGCCAGCGCCCCGGGGGGCGGCACTGAAGCTTTCTTT CASAPGGGTEAFF TRBJ1-1 . TRBV5-1 .
TGTGCCAGCAGTTACGGGGGACAGGGGGCGGGACAGCCCCAGCATTTT CASSYGGQGAGQPQHF TRBJ1-5 . TRBV6-5 TRBD1
TGTGCCAGCAGTCTAGGGACTAGCGGAGGTCGTCTGAGTGGGTTCTTC CASSLGTSGGRLSGFF TRBJ2-1 . TRBV28 TRBD2